This TCR beta chain was found in a study of blood T cell repertoires in COVID-19. Turning to the study itself: Samples representing acute and convalescent COVID-19 were sourced from the United States, Italy and Spain. The cDNA or gDNA used as material had been derived from T cells, B-cell-depleted T cells, or PBMCs.

Original processing methods: Amplification of reference gene primers was used by the study to estimate nucleated cell counts. The repertoire was sequenced with immunoSEQ multiplex PCR; TCRdb's copy has only in-frame clones and lacks some. V and J calls and clone size are copied from that table; D and trimming were computed from the DNA. The table has about 290,000 clones, 86% seen once. The ends were cut back, 6 bases at V and 2 bases at J, with 14 bases in the middle. The CDR3 contains 16 residues. CDR1 MDHEN and CDR2 SYDVKM come from the germline V gene. The chain links TRBV28 to TRBJ2-6; weak D call: TRBD2 (6 bases). This sequence originates from a woman aged 25 to 39 with active or convalescent COVID-19. The sequenced material came from peripheral blood. CDR3 protein: CASSGDSGPGANVLTF. As DNA, the CDR3 is TGTGCCAGCAGCGGGGACTCAGGTCCTGGGGCCAACGTCCTGACTTTC.